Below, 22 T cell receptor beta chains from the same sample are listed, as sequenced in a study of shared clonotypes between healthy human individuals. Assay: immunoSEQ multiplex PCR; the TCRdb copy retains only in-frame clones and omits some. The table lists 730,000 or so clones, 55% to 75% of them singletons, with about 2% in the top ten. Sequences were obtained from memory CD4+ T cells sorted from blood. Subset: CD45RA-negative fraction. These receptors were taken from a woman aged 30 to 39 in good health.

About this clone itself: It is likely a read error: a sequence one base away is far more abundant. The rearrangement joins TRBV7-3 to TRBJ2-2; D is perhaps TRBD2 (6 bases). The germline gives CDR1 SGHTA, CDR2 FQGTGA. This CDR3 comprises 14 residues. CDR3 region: CVSSSGSHTGELFF. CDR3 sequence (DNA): TGTGTCAGCAGTTCCGGGAGCCACACCGGGGAGCTGTTTTTT.

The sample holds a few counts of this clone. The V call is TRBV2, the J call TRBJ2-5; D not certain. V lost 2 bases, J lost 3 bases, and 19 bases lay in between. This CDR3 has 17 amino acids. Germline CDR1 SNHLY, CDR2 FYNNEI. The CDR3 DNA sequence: TGTGCCAGCAGTGAATGGTGGCGGCCACTCCAAAAAGAGACCCAGTACTTC. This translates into CASSEWWRPLQKETQYF.

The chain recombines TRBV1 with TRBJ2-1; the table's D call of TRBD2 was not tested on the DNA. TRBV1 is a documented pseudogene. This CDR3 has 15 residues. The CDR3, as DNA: TGCACCAGCAGACCCTCGGGTATATCCTACAATGAGCAGTTCTTC. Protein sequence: CTSRPSGISYNEQFF.

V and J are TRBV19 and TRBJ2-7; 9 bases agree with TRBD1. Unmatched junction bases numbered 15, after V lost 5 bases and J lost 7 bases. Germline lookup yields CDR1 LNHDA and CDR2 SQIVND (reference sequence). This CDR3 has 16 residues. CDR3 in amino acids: CASSPRTGAEVIEQYF. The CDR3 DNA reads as TGTGCCAGTAGTCCTCGGACAGGGGCAGAGGTCATAGAGCAGTACTTC.

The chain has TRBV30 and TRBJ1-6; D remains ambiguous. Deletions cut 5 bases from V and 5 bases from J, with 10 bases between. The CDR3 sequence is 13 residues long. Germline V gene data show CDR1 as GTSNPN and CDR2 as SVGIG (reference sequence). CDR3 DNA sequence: TGTGCCTGGGAACTAAGTGATAATTCACCCCTCCACTTT. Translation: CAWELSDNSPLHF.

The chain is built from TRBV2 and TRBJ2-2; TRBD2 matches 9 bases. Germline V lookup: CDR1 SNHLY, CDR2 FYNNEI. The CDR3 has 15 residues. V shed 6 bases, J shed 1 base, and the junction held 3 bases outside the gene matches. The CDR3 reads CASRGLAVNTGELFF. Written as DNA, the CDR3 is TGTGCCAGCAGGGGACTAGCTGTGAACACCGGGGAGCTGTTTTTT.

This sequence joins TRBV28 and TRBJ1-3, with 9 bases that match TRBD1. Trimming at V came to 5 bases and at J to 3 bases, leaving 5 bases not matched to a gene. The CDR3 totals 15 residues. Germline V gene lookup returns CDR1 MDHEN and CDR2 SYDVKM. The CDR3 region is CASSAQGAGGNTIYF. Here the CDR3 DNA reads TGTGCCAGCAGTGCACAGGGGGCGGGTGGAAACACCATATATTTT.

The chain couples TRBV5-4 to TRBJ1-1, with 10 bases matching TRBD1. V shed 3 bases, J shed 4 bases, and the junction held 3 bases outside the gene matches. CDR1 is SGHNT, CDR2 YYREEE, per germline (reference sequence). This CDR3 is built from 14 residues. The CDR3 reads CASSSGQGVTEAFF. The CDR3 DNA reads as TGTGCCAGCAGCTCAGGACAGGGGGTCACTGAAGCTTTCTTT.

This chain's CDR3 is CASSQGGTGGSEEQFF. The CDR3 nucleotides read TGTGCCAGCAGTCAGGGGGGGACAGGGGGGTCCGAAGAGCAGTTCTTC. The chain has TRBV6-4 and TRBJ2-1, with 11 bases lining up with TRBD1. The CDR3 extends over 16 amino acids. Trimming removed 5 bases from V and 10 bases from J; junction bases left unmatched: 13. Germline V gives CDR1 MRHNA, CDR2 SNTAGT.

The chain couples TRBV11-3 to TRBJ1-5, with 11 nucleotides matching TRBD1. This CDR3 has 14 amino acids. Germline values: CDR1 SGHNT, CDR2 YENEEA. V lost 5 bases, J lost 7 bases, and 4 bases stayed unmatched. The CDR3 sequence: CASSPDRGRQPQHF. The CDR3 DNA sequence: TGTGCCAGCAGCCCGGACAGGGGGCGGCAGCCCCAGCATTTT.

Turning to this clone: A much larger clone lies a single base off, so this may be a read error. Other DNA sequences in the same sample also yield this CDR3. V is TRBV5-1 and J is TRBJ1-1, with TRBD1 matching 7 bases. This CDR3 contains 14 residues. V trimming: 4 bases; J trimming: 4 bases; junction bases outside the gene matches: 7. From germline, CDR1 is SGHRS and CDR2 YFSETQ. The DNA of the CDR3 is TGCGCCAGCAGCCCCGGGACAGAGGGCACTGAAGCTTTCTTT. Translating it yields CASSPGTEGTEAFF. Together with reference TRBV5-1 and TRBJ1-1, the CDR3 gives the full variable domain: KAGVTQTPRYLIKTRGQQVTLSCSPISGHRSVSWYQQTPGQGLQFLFEYFSETQRNKGNFPGRFSGRQFSNSRSEMNVSTLELGDSALYLCASSPGTEGTEAFFGQGTRLTVV.

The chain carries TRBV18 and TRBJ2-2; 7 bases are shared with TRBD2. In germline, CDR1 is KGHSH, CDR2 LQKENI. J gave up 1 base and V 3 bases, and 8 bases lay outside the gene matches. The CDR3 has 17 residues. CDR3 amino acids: CASSPKGLVGNTGELFF. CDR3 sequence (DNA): TGTGCCAGCTCACCTAAAGGACTAGTCGGGAACACCGGGGAGCTGTTTTTT.

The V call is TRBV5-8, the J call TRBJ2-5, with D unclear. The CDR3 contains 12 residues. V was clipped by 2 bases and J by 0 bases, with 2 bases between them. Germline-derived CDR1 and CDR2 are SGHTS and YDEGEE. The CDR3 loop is CASSFYQETQYF. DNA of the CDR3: TGTGCCAGCAGCTTCTACCAAGAGACCCAGTACTTC. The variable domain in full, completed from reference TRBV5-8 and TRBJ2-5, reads EAGVTQSPTHLIKTRGQQATLRCSPISGHTSVYWYQQALGLGLQFLLWYDEGEERNRGNFPPRFSGRQFPNYSSELNVNALELEDSALYLCASSFYQETQYFGPGTRLLVL.

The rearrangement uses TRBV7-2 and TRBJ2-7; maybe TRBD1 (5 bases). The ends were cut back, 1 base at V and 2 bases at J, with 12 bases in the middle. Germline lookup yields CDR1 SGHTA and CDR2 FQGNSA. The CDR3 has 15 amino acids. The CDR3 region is CASSLVLTEPYEQYF. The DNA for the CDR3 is TGTGCCAGCAGCTTAGTGTTGACAGAACCCTACGAGCAGTACTTC.

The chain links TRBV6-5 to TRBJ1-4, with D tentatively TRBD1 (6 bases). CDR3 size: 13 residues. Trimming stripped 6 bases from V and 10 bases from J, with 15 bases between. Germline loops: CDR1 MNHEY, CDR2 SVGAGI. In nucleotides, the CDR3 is TGTGCCAGCAGGTCGGGAGGAGGGGGAAAACTGTTTTTT. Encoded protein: CASRSGGGGKLFF.

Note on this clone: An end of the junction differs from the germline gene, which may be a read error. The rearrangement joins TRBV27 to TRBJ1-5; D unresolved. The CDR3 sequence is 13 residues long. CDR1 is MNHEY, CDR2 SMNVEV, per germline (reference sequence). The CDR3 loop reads CASSYSSYQPQHF. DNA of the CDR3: TGTGCCAGCAGTTATTCTAGCTATCAGCCCCAGCATTTT.

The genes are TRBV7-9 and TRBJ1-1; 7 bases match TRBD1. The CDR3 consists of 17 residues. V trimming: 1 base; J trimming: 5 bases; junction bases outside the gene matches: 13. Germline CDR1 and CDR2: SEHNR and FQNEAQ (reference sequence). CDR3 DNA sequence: TGTGCCAGCAGCTTAGTGGGGAGACAGGGAGTGCGGACTGAAGCTTTCTTT. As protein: CASSLVGRQGVRTEAFF.

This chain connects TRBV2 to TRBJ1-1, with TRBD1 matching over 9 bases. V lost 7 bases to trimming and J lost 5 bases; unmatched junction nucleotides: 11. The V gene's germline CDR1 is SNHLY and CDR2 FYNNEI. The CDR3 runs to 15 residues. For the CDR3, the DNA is TGTGCCAGCAATAGGGACAGGGTGGAGGGGACTGAAGCTTTCTTT. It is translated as CASNRDRVEGTEAFF.

The CDR3 protein is CASTPGIMNTEAFF. CDR3 in DNA: TGTGCCAGTACCCCGGGAATCATGAACACTGAAGCTTTCTTT. The chain carries TRBV4-2 and TRBJ1-1; D unclear. This CDR3 is 14 amino acids long. Germline V gene lookup returns CDR1 LGHNA and CDR2 YNFKEQ. Trimming took off 9 bases at V and 0 bases at J, with 14 bases between the two ends.

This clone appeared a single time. The chain's CDR3 is CASSLRAGVSGELFF. CDR3 coding DNA: TGTGCCAGCAGCTTAAGGGCAGGGGTGTCCGGGGAGCTGTTTTTT. This chain connects TRBV7-8 to TRBJ2-2; D possibly corresponds to TRBD1 (6 bases). The CDR3 length is 15 residues. In germline, CDR1 is SGHVS, CDR2 FQNEAQ. V was pared by 2 bases and J by 6 bases, with 13 bases between.

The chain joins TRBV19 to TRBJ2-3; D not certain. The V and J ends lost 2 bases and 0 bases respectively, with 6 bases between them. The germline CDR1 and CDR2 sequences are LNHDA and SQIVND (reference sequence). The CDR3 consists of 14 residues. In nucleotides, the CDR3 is TGTGCCAGTAGTATAAGATCTAGCACAGATACGCAGTATTTT. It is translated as CASSIRSSTDTQYF.

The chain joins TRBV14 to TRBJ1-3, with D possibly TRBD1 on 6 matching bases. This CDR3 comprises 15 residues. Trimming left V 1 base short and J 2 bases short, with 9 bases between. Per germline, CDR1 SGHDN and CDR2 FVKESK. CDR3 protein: CASSQGQEAGNTIYF. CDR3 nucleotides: TGTGCCAGCAGCCAAGGACAGGAAGCTGGAAACACCATATATTTT.